The 32 T cell receptor beta chains reported below all come from one sample, sequenced in a study of blood T cell repertoires in COVID-19. Sequencing used immunoSEQ multiplex PCR; TCRdb keeps in-frame clones, though not all of them. The sample gives 200,000 to 300,000 clones, approximately 87% of which show up once; about 1.6% is in the top ten. The sample taken for sequencing was peripheral blood. Every receptor here comes from a middle-aged woman who had recovered from COVID-19.

Notes on this clone: Other DNA sequences from this sample encode an identical CDR3 as well. The chain combines TRBV20-1 with TRBJ2-7; tentatively, D is TRBD1 (6 bases). The CDR3 has 11 amino acids. CDR1 and CDR2 (germline): DFQATT, SNEGSKA (reference sequence). Deletions cut 2 bases from V and 4 bases from J, with 6 bases between. The DNA for the CDR3 is TGCAGTGCTAGACAGGGGTACGAGCAGTACTTC. It translates to CSARQGYEQYF.

The chain couples TRBV27 to TRBJ2-3, with D possibly TRBD1 on 5 matching bases. Germline CDR1 reads MNHEY; CDR2 reads SMNVEV (reference sequence). The CDR3 consists of 16 residues. The germline V and J ends were trimmed by 2 bases and 2 bases, with 14 bases remaining between them. CDR3 in DNA: TGTGCCAGCAGTTTAGCGCCAGGGCCGACCACAGATACGCAGTATTTT. Translated, it gives CASSLAPGPTTDTQYF.

V and J are TRBV6-5 and TRBJ1-4; the match to TRBD1 covers 8 bases. This CDR3 region has 15 residues. Germline CDR1 MNHEY, CDR2 SVGAGI. The J segment lost 8 bases and the V segment lost 2 bases, leaving 7 bases of the junction unmatched. Here the CDR3 reads CASSYGPGGAEKLFF. The CDR3 nucleotides are TGTGCCAGCAGTTACGGGCCAGGGGGCGCGGAAAAACTGTTTTTT.

The chain couples TRBV6-1 to TRBJ2-7, with 12 nucleotides matching TRBD2. This CDR3 region has 16 residues. CDR1 MNHNS and CDR2 SASEGT come from the germline V gene. Germline trimming cut 4 bases from V and 2 bases from J; bases unmatched to any gene: 6. The CDR3 region is CASSGLTSGGPYEQYF. The CDR3 DNA is TGTGCCAGCAGTGGACTGACTAGCGGGGGCCCCTACGAGCAGTACTTC.

The chain carries TRBV7-2 and TRBJ2-5; no definite D call. V dropped 5 bases and J dropped 5 bases, with 9 bases sitting between them. The CDR3 length is 12 residues. In germline, CDR1 is SGHTA, CDR2 FQGNSA. The CDR3 DNA is TGTGCCAGCAGCCACACGTGGGAGACCCAGTACTTC. Protein product: CASSHTWETQYF.

This clone has just one count. The gene calls are TRBV18 and TRBJ1-1; D unclear. V lost 3 bases and J 7 bases, leaving 18 bases between the germline ends. Germline V gives CDR1 KGHSH, CDR2 LQKENI. The CDR3 contains 15 residues. The CDR3 here is CASSPVTPGDIEAFF. CDR3 nucleotides: TGTGCCAGCTCACCCGTTACTCCGGGAGACATTGAAGCTTTCTTT.

This clone came up a few times. The chain links TRBV4-3 to TRBJ1-4, with D possibly being TRBD1 (5 bases). Trimming pared 0 bases from V and 5 bases from J, leaving 10 bases between. This CDR3 spans 15 amino acids. Germline V lookup: CDR1 LGHNA, CDR2 YSLEER. The CDR3: CASSQETGLNEKLFF. The DNA for the CDR3 is TGCGCCAGCAGCCAAGAGACGGGACTAAATGAAAAACTGTTTTTT.

The chain combines TRBV5-1 with TRBJ1-1; 9 bases are shared with TRBD1. The CDR3 is made up of 15 amino acids. Trimming took 4 bases from V and 3 from J; bases not matched to a gene: 7. CDR1 is SGHRS, CDR2 YFSETQ, per germline. The CDR3 bases are TGCGCCAGCAGCGACAGAGACAGGGGGGACACTGAAGCTTTCTTT. Its protein product is CASSDRDRGDTEAFF.

This chain uses TRBV7-2 with TRBJ2-1; 7 bases fit TRBD1. This CDR3 region has 13 residues. The germline gives CDR1 SGHTA, CDR2 FQGNSA. V shed 9 bases and J 0 bases; nucleotides not matched to a gene: 2. CDR3 residues: CASRTGSYNEQFF. The CDR3 nucleotides read TGTGCCAGTCGGACAGGCTCCTACAATGAGCAGTTCTTC.

This clone was seen only a few times. The chain recombines TRBV5-8 with TRBJ2-2; 8 nucleotides line up with TRBD1. The CDR3 runs to 15 residues. After removal of 3 bases from V and 6 bases from J, the junction contained 7 bases not matched to a gene. CDR1 SGHTS and CDR2 YDEGEE come from the germline V gene. The CDR3 coding sequence is TGTGCCAGCAGCTCGGACAGGGAAAATCCCGGGGAGCTGTTTTTT. It translates to CASSSDRENPGELFF.

The chain employs TRBV15 and TRBJ2-5; D gene unclear. Germline assignment: CDR1 LNHNV and CDR2 YYDKDF (reference sequence). The CDR3 is 12 residues long. V lost 5 bases to trimming and J lost 2 bases, with 6 bases between them. CDR3 sequence (DNA): TGTGCCACCAGCGGCAGGCAAGAGACCCAGTACTTC. Its translation: CATSGRQETQYF.

The chain carries TRBV5-8 and TRBJ2-5; D gene uncertain. V lost 4 bases, J lost 5 bases, and 12 bases lay in between. Germline V gives CDR1 SGHTS, CDR2 YDEGEE. This CDR3 is 13 amino acids long. The chain's CDR3 is CASSPRYAETQYF. CDR3 bases: TGTGCCAGCAGCCCCCGATACGCGGAGACCCAGTACTTC. Based on the CDR3 plus reference TRBV5-8 and TRBJ2-5, the full variable domain is EAGVTQSPTHLIKTRGQQATLRCSPISGHTSVYWYQQALGLGLQFLLWYDEGEERNRGNFPPRFSGRQFPNYSSELNVNALELEDSALYLCASSPRYAETQYFGPGTRLLVL.

The rearrangement links TRBV7-9 to TRBJ1-1; D not certain. CDR3 length: 12 amino acids. Germline values: CDR1 SEHNR, CDR2 FQNEAQ (reference sequence). Trimming removed 4 bases at V and 3 bases at J, with 6 bases between. CDR3 coding DNA: TGTGCCAGCAGCTCGACTGACACTGAAGCTTTCTTT. Translated: CASSSTDTEAFF.

The chain uses TRBV6-1 and TRBJ1-1; possibly TRBD1 for D (5 bases). The CDR3 covers 15 residues. V was shortened by 2 bases and J by 5 bases, with 15 bases between the two germline ends. Germline CDR1 and CDR2: MNHNS and SASEGT. This chain's CDR3 is CASSELEGHRTEAFF. The DNA for the CDR3 is TGTGCCAGCAGTGAACTGGAGGGGCATAGGACTGAAGCTTTCTTT.

The rearrangement joins TRBV9 to TRBJ1-1, with 8 bases lining up with TRBD1. V trimming: 3 bases; J trimming: 2 bases; junction bases outside the gene matches: 3. Germline V gene sequence: CDR1 SGDLS, CDR2 YYNGEE. This CDR3 is 14 amino acids long. CDR3 DNA: TGTGCCAGCAGCGGAGGACAGGGTAACACTGAAGCTTTCTTT. Translating gives CASSGGQGNTEAFF. Supplemented by reference TRBV9 and TRBJ1-1, the full variable domain reads DSGVTQTPKHLITATGQRVTLRCSPRSGDLSVYWYQQSLDQGLQFLIQYYNGEERAKGNILERFSAQQFPDLHSELNLSSLELGDSALYFCASSGGQGNTEAFFGQGTRLTVV.

Only a few counts were recorded for this clone. J is TRBJ2-5 and V is TRBV4-3; 7 bases map to TRBD2. Germline-derived CDR1 and CDR2 are LGHNA and YSLEER. Trimming took 4 bases from V and 1 from J; bases not matched to a gene: 12. This CDR3 is 17 amino acids long. The CDR3 DNA is TGCGCCAGCAGCCCCGGTTCAGGAGCGGGGAGCCAAGAGACCCAGTACTTC. Its protein product is CASSPGSGAGSQETQYF.

The chain carries TRBV2 and TRBJ1-1; D possibly corresponds to TRBD1 (6 bases). Germline loops: CDR1 SNHLY, CDR2 FYNNEI. The length of the CDR3 is 16 residues. V lost 3 bases and J lost 3, with 17 bases in between. This chain's CDR3 is CASSDDGQWRDTEAFF. In DNA, the CDR3 is TGTGCCAGCAGTGATGACGGACAGTGGCGGGACACTGAAGCTTTCTTT. The full variable domain, with the rest looked up from reference TRBV2 and TRBJ1-1, is EPEVTQTPSHQVTQMGQEVILRCVPISNHLYFYWYRQILGQKVEFLVSFYNNEISEKSEIFDDQFSVERPDGSNFTLKIRSTKLEDSAMYFCASSDDGQWRDTEAFFGQGTRLTVV.

This clone was observed a few times. The chain recombines TRBV30 with TRBJ1-1, with D maybe TRBD1 (6 bases). The germline V gene has CDR1 GTSNPN and CDR2 SVGIG (reference sequence). Trimming left V 4 bases short and J 0 bases short, with 9 bases between. This CDR3 is 13 amino acids long. CDR3 region: CAWTGTLNTEAFF. The CDR3 DNA is TGTGCCTGGACCGGGACACTGAACACTGAAGCTTTCTTT.

V is TRBV19 and J is TRBJ2-7, with D maybe TRBD2 (7 bases). Germline CDR1 reads LNHDA; CDR2 reads SQIVND (reference sequence). V was pared by 6 bases and J by 3 bases, with 21 bases between. There are 16 residues in the CDR3. CDR3 bases: TGTGCCAGTAGCCGGGGAGTAGGGGGGGATCACTACGAGCAGTACTTC. It codes for CASSRGVGGDHYEQYF.

This clone was detected a few times. This chain uses TRBV7-2 with TRBJ1-3; the D gene is possibly TRBD1 (6 bases). Trimming took 6 bases from V and 0 from J, leaving 9 bases between them. The CDR3 length is 14 residues. Per germline, CDR1 SGHTA and CDR2 FQGNSA. The CDR3 spells CASSRTASGNTIYF. The CDR3 DNA sequence: TGTGCCAGCAGTCGGACAGCCTCTGGAAACACCATATATTTT.

The rearrangement joins TRBV10-2 to TRBJ2-7; 7 bases align to TRBD1. This CDR3 has 13 residues. CDR1 is WSHSY and CDR2 is SAAADI in the germline V gene. V trimming: 6 bases; J trimming: 0 bases; junction bases outside the gene matches: 2. The CDR3 sequence: CASSRDSSYEQYF. CDR3 DNA: TGCGCCAGCAGCCGGGACAGCTCCTACGAGCAGTACTTC.

The chain couples TRBV6-6 to TRBJ2-5; 9 bases line up with TRBD1. The CDR3 totals 15 residues. Germline values: CDR1 MNHNY, CDR2 SVGAGI (reference sequence). Trimming at V came to 6 bases and at J to 2 bases, leaving 7 bases not matched to a gene. The CDR3: CASRGPGTGQETQYF. The CDR3 DNA sequence: TGTGCCAGCAGGGGGCCTGGGACAGGGCAAGAGACCCAGTACTTC.

The chain uses TRBV7-9 and TRBJ1-6, with D possibly being TRBD1 (5 bases). V shed 6 bases and J shed 6 bases, with 15 bases lying between them. The CDR3 length is 15 residues. Germline values: CDR1 SEHNR, CDR2 FQNEAQ (reference sequence). CDR3 amino acids: CASRWAGVANSPLHF. The CDR3 bases are TGTGCCAGCAGGTGGGCGGGGGTGGCTAATTCACCCCTCCACTTT.

The V and J genes are TRBV9 and TRBJ2-1, with a possible D match to TRBD2 (6 bases). V gave up 4 bases and J gave up 9 bases, with 23 bases separating them. In germline, CDR1 is SGDLS, CDR2 YYNGEE. This CDR3 has 16 amino acids. This CDR3 is CASSPRLVAAEGEQFF. The CDR3 nucleotides read TGTGCCAGCAGCCCGCGGTTGGTAGCGGCTGAGGGTGAGCAGTTCTTC.

The chain is built from TRBV7-2 and TRBJ1-2; D is perhaps TRBD1 (6 bases). The CDR3 loop spans 15 amino acids. Germline loops: CDR1 SGHTA, CDR2 FQGNSA. V gave up 0 bases and J gave up 4 bases, with 12 bases separating them. The CDR3 DNA reads as TGTGCCAGCAGCTTAGCGGACAGCTCCTTCTATGGCTACACCTTC. It translates to CASSLADSSFYGYTF.

This chain joins TRBV5-1 and TRBJ2-7; 8 bases line up with TRBD1. The CDR3 runs 15 residues. J gave up 2 bases and V 5 bases, and 9 bases lay outside the gene matches. Germline lookup yields CDR1 SGHRS and CDR2 YFSETQ. Here the CDR3 reads CASRGRGQVPYEQYF. As DNA, the CDR3 is TGCGCCAGCAGGGGTAGGGGACAGGTACCCTACGAGCAGTACTTC.

This clone has just one count. CDR3 sequence (DNA): TGCGCCAGCAGCCAAGATCGGTGGTACAATGAGCAGTTCTTC. Protein: CASSQDRWYNEQFF. The chain has TRBV4-3 and TRBJ2-1; no firm D call. This CDR3 has 14 residues. The germline V and J ends were trimmed by 0 bases and 4 bases, with 7 bases remaining between them. From germline, CDR1 is LGHNA and CDR2 YSLEER.

The rearrangement joins TRBV7-9 to TRBJ1-1, with D perhaps matching TRBD1 (6 bases). The CDR3 runs to 15 residues. V dropped 2 bases and J dropped 4 bases, with 14 bases sitting between them. Germline V gene sequence: CDR1 SEHNR, CDR2 FQNEAQ (reference sequence). CDR3 DNA: TGTGCCAGCAGCTTAACAGGGTTGACGGGCACTGAAGCTTTCTTT. It specifies CASSLTGLTGTEAFF.

J is TRBJ2-3 and V is TRBV4-3, with TRBD2 matching 10 bases. J lost 2 bases, V lost 2 bases, and 7 bases had no gene match. The germline V gene has CDR1 LGHNA and CDR2 YSLEER. This CDR3 comprises 17 residues. Here the CDR3 DNA reads TGCGCCAGCAGCCAAACACTAGCGGGGCGGTCCACAGATACGCAGTATTTT. Translated: CASSQTLAGRSTDTQYF.

V usage is TRBV6-2 or TRBV6-3 and J usage is TRBJ2-1; D perhaps matches TRBD1 (6 bases). V gave up 3 bases and J gave up 9 bases, with 9 bases separating them. The CDR3 consists of 12 residues. Germline assignment: CDR1 MNHEY and CDR2 SVGEGT. CDR3 amino acids: CASSYQGLEQFF. The CDR3, as DNA: TGTGCCAGCAGTTATCAGGGGCTTGAGCAGTTCTTC.

A remark on this clone: Other nucleotide sequences in the sample specify the same CDR3. This chain joins TRBV19 and TRBJ1-1; D perhaps matches TRBD1 (5 bases). The CDR3 totals 13 residues. Trimming removed 3 bases from V and 4 bases from J, with 9 bases in between. Looked up from germline, CDR1 is LNHDA and CDR2 is SQIVND (reference sequence). As DNA, the CDR3 is TGTGCCAGTAGTATTGGAGGGGCCACTGAAGCTTTCTTT. Its translation is CASSIGGATEAFF.

This chain joins TRBV15 and TRBJ2-3; D remains ambiguous. Trimming cost V 0 bases and J 6 bases, with 7 bases left between them. Germline V gives CDR1 LNHNV, CDR2 YYDKDF (reference sequence). The CDR3 covers 13 residues. The CDR3 bases are TGTGCCACCAGCAGAGATAGATACGATACGCAGTATTTT. Its protein is CATSRDRYDTQYF.